Given below is one T cell receptor beta chain in context. Its antigen is currently unknown. In the PCR, 60 Vbeta and 13 Jbeta primers were used. The method was immunoSEQ multiplex PCR; TCRdb's version includes in-frame clones alone and lacks a portion of them. The sample contains about 130,000 clones, 70% to 80% of which appear only once. Looked up from germline, CDR1 is SGDLS and CDR2 is YYNGEE. V was pared by 0 bases and J by 6 bases, with 10 bases between. The CDR3 is 13 residues long. These data are taken from a study of cytomegalovirus exposure and HLA in healthy donors. Study-wide findings and caveats: It was in a later analysis that TCR association rates were seen to vary by HLA locus, highest for DRB1 and lowest for HLA-C. Presence/absence analyses treated sequencing depth as roughly uniform across donors. Later, an analysis found that common viral pathogens appeared to be linked with several of the most significant clusters. Most TCRs appeared rarely, but some public TCRs recurred in many donors.

The chain recombines TRBV9 with TRBJ2-7; perhaps TRBD1 as D (6 bases). What was sequenced was PBMCs. This TCR was recovered from a man aged 25 to 40 in good health and CMV-seronegative. As DNA, the CDR3 is TGTGCCAGCAGCGTAGGCCAGGGGAGCGAGCAGTACTTC. Residues: CASSVGQGSEQYF.